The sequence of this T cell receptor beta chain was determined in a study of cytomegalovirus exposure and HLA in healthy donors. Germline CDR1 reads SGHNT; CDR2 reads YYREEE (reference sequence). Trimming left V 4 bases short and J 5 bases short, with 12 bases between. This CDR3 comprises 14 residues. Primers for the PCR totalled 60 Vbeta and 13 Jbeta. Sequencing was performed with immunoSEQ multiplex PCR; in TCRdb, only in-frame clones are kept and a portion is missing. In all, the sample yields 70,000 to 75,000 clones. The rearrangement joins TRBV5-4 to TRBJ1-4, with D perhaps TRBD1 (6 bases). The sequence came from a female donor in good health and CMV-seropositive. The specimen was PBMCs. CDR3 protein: CASSPGQKNEKLFF. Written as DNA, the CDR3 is TGTGCCAGCAGCCCTGGACAGAAGAATGAAAAACTGTTTTTT.